The rows below give T cell receptor beta chains drawn from one sample of a study of cytomegalovirus exposure and HLA in healthy donors. Here immunoSEQ multiplex PCR was the method, and the copy in TCRdb shows in-frame clones only, minus some. The sample includes around 200,000 clones, 80% to 90% of them seen just once. Sample: PBMCs. Every receptor here comes from a woman aged 18 to 35 in good health and CMV-seronegative. Each CDR3 is given with its conserved first and last residue. The D gene is left open where the match is weak. The size of a clone is reported for some rows only, either as once, few or many, or as a class for expanded clones.

v_gene,abundance,d_gene,j_gene,CDR3aa,CDR3nt
TRBV5-4,NA,NA,TRBJ1-2,CASSLLENYGYTF,TGTGCCAGCAGCTTGTTAGAGAACTATGGCTACACCTTC
TRBV7-7,NA,NA,TRBJ2-7,CASSPGWRGEQYF,TGTGCCAGCAGCCCAGGGTGGAGGGGCGAGCAGTACTTC
TRBV9,NA,NA,TRBJ1-4,CASSTGGQSEKLFF,TGTGCCAGCAGCACCGGCGGACAGAGTGAAAAACTGTTTTTT
TRBV19,NA,NA,TRBJ2-7,CASSGVGTDTYEQYF,TGTGCCAGTAGTGGGGTCGGGACTGACACCTACGAGCAGTACTTC
TRBV18,NA,NA,TRBJ1-2,CASSPEPVGGPYGYTF,TGTGCCAGCTCACCCGAACCCGTCGGGGGGCCCTATGGCTACACCTTC
TRBV11-3,NA,NA,TRBJ2-1,CASSRGFGNEQFF,TGTGCCAGCAGCAGGGGATTTGGGAATGAGCAGTTCTTC
TRBV5-1,NA,TRBD1,TRBJ1-3,CASSGDSLGGNTIYF,TGCGCCAGCAGCGGGGACAGTCTTGGCGGAAACACCATATATTTT
TRBV7-9,NA,TRBD1,TRBJ1-5,CASSLAGGHQPQHF,TGTGCCAGCAGCTTAGCAGGGGGCCATCAGCCCCAGCATTTT
TRBV4-3,few,NA,TRBJ2-7,CASSQVWGDSYEQYF,TGCGCCAGCAGCCAAGTGTGGGGAGACTCCTACGAGCAGTACTTC
TRBV4-1,once,NA,TRBJ1-2,CASSQDIGGANYGYTF,TGCGCCAGCAGCCAAGATATCGGGGGGGCGAACTATGGCTACACCTTC
TRBV13,NA,NA,TRBJ1-5,CASSLGQGIVPQHF,TGTGCCAGCAGCTTAGGGCAGGGAATTGTCCCCCAGCATTTT
TRBV7-9,NA,TRBD1,TRBJ1-2,CASNIGDRVDYGYTF,TGTGCCAGCAACATAGGGGACAGGGTTGACTATGGCTACACCTTC
TRBV7-2,NA,TRBD1,TRBJ1-5,CASSLRGTGVYQPQHF,TGTGCCAGCAGCTTACGTGGGACAGGGGTATATCAGCCCCAGCATTTT
TRBV4-2,NA,TRBD2,TRBJ2-3,CASTPLAGRTDTQYF,TGTGCCAGCACCCCACTAGCGGGGCGTACAGATACGCAGTATTTT
TRBV15,NA,TRBD1,TRBJ1-5,CATSREPWDRVNQPQHF,TGTGCCACCAGCAGAGAGCCGTGGGACAGAGTCAATCAGCCCCAGCATTTT
TRBV5-6,NA,TRBD2,TRBJ2-3,CASSSSGGWSFTDTQYF,TGTGCCAGCAGCTCTAGCGGGGGCTGGAGCTTCACAGATACGCAGTATTTT